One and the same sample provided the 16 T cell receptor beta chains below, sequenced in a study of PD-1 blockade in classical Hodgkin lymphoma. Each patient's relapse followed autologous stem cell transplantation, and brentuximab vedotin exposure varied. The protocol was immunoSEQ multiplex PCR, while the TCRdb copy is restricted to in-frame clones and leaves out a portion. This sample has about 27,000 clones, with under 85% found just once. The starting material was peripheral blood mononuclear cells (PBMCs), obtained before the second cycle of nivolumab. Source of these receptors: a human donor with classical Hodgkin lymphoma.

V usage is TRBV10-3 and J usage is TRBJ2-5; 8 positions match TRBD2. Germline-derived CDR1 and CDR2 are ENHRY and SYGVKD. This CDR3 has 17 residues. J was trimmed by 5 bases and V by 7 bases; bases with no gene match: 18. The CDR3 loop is CAINPGTRSGVPETQYF. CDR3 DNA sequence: TGTGCCATCAATCCCGGGACTAGAAGTGGGGTTCCGGAGACCCAGTACTTC.

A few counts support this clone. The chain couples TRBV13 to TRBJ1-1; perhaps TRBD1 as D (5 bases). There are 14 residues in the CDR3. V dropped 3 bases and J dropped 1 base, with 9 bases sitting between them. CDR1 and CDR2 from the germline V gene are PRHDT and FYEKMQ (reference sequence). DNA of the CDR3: TGTGCCAGCAGCTTGGGACGGACGAACACTGAAGCTTTCTTT. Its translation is CASSLGRTNTEAFF. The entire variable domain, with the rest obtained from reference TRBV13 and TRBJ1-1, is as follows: AAGVIQSPRHLIKEKRETATLKCYPIPRHDTVYWYQQGPGQDPQFLISFYEKMQSDKGSIPDRFSAQQFSDYHSELNMSSLELGDSALYFCASSLGRTNTEAFFGQGTRLTVV.

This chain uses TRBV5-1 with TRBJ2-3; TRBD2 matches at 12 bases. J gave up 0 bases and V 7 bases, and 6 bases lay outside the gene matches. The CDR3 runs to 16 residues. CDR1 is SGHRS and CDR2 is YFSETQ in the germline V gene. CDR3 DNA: TGCGCCAGCCGCCGTGGGACTAGCGGGAGCACAGATACGCAGTATTTT. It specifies CASRRGTSGSTDTQYF.

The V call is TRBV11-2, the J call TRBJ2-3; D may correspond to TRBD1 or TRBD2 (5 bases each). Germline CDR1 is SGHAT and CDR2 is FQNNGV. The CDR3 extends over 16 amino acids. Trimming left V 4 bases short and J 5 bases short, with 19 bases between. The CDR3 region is CASSSFGTRVGDTQYF. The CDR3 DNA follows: TGTGCCAGCAGCTCCTTCGGGACCCGGGTGGGAGATACGCAGTATTTT.

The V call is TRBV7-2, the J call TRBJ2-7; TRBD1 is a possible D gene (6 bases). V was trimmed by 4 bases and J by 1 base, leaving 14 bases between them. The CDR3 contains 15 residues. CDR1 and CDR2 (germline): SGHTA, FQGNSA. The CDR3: CASSYQQGSSYEQYF. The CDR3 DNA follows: TGTGCCAGCAGCTACCAACAGGGATCTTCCTACGAGCAGTACTTC. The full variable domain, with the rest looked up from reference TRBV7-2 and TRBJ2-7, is GAGVSQSPSNKVTEKGKDVELRCDPISGHTALYWYRQSLGQGLEFLIYFQGNSAPDKSGLPSDRFSAERTGGSVSTLTIQRTQQEDSAVYLCASSYQQGSSYEQYFGPGTRLTVT.

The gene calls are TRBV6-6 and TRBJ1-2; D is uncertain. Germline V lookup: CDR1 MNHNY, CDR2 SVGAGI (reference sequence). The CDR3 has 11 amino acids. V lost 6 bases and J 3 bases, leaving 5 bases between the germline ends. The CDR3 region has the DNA TGTGCCAGCAGATCTTACTATGGCTACACCTTC. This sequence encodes CASRSYYGYTF.

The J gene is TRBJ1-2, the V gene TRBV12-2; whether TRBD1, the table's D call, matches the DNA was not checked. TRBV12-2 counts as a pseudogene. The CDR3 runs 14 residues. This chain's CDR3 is CASRLAGQGTGYTF. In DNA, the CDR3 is TGTGCAAGTCGCTTAGCGGGGCAGGGGACTGGCTACACCTTC.

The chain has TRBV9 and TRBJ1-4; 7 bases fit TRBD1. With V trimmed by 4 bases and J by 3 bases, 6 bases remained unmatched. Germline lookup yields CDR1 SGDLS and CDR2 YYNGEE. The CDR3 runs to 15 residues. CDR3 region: CASSTRGGSNEKLFF. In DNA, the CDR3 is TGTGCCAGCAGCACCAGGGGGGGATCTAATGAAAAACTGTTTTTT. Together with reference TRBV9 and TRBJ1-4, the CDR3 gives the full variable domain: DSGVTQTPKHLITATGQRVTLRCSPRSGDLSVYWYQQSLDQGLQFLIQYYNGEERAKGNILERFSAQQFPDLHSELNLSSLELGDSALYFCASSTRGGSNEKLFFGSGTQLSVL.

The CDR3 here is CASSSDPGNLGTEAFF. The CDR3 DNA reads as TGTGCCAGCAGCTCCGACCCAGGGAATCTTGGCACTGAAGCTTTCTTT. This rearrangement joins TRBV7-9 to TRBJ1-1; tentative D call: TRBD1 (5 bases). The CDR3 runs to 16 residues. The germline gives CDR1 SEHNR, CDR2 FQNEAQ (reference sequence). Trimming stripped 4 bases from V and 4 bases from J, with 19 bases between.

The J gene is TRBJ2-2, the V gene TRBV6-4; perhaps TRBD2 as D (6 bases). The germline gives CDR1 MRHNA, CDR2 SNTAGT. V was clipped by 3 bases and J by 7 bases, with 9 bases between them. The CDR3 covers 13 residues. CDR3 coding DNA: TGTGCCAGCAGTGAGCTCGGGGGCGGGGAGCTGTTTTTT. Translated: CASSELGGGELFF.

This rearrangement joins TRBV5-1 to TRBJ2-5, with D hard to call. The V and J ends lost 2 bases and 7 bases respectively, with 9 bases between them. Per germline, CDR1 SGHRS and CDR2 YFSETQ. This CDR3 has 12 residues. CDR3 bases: TGCGCCAGCAGCTTTGACGTCGGGACCCAGTACTTC. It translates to CASSFDVGTQYF. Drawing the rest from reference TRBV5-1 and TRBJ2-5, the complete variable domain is KAGVTQTPRYLIKTRGQQVTLSCSPISGHRSVSWYQQTPGQGLQFLFEYFSETQRNKGNFPGRFSGRQFSNSRSEMNVSTLELGDSALYLCASSFDVGTQYFGPGTRLLVL.

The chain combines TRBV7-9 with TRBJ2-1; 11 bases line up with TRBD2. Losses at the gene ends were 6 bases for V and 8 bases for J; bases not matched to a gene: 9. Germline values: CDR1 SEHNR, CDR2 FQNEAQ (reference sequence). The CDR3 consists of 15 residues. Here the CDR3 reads CASSFSGGGTDEQFF. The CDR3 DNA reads TGTGCCAGCAGTTTTAGCGGGGGGGGCACCGATGAGCAGTTCTTC.

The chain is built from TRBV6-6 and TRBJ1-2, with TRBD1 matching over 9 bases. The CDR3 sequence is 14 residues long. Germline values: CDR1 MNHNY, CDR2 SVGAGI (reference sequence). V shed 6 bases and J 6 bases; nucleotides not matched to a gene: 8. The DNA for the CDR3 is TGTGCCAGCAGCCGCCGGACAGGGGAGAATGGCTACACCTTC. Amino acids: CASSRRTGENGYTF.

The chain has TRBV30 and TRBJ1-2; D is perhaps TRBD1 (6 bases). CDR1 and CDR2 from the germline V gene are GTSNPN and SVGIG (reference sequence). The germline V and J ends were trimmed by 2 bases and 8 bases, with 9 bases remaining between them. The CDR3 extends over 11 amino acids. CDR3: CAWSFGGGYTF. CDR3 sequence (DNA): TGTGCCTGGAGTTTCGGGGGCGGCTACACCTTC.

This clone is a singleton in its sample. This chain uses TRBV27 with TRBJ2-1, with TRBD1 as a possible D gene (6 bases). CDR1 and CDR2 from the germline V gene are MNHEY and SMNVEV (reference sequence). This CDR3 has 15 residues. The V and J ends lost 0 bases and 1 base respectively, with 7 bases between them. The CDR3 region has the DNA TGTGCCAGCAGTTTATCAACAGGGTCCTACAATGAGCAGTTCTTC. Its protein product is CASSLSTGSYNEQFF.

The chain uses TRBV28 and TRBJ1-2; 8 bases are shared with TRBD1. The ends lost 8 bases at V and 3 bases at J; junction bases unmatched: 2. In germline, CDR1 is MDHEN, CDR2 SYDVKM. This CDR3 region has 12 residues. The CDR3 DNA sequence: TGTGCCAGCGACAGGGGTGACTATGGCTACACCTTC. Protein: CASDRGDYGYTF.